These 28 T cell receptor beta chains share one sample of origin, sequenced in a study of blood T cells in healthy people across ages. With a J-beta primer mix and a sample-barcoded 5' primer, a second PCR ran roughly 7 to 11 cycles. MiXCR, applied by TCRdb to the 5' RACE reads, yields one record per CDR3 protein. The table records about 1,500,000 distinct CDR3 sequences, 40% to 50% of them present only once. The sequenced sample was blood. These receptors all stem from a young woman in good health.

The chain combines TRBV11-2 with TRBJ2-5, with 14 bases lining up with TRBD2. V lost 1 base to trimming and J lost 4 bases; unmatched junction nucleotides: 5. The CDR3 consists of 17 residues. Germline CDR1 SGHAT, CDR2 FQNNGV. The CDR3 nucleotides read TGTGCCAGCAGCTTAGGGACTAGCGGGGGGTTCCTAGAGACCCAGTACTTC. This encodes CASSLGTSGGFLETQYF.

V and J are TRBV18 and TRBJ1-6; no definite D call. The germline gives CDR1 KGHSH, CDR2 LQKENI. V was clipped by 3 bases and J by 5 bases, with 8 bases between them. The CDR3 is made up of 14 amino acids. In nucleotides, the CDR3 is TGTGCCAGCTCACCGGACGGAAATAATTCACCCCTCCACTTT. Translating gives CASSPDGNNSPLHF.

A few counts support this clonotype. This chain joins TRBV6-6 and TRBJ1-2, with 9 bases identical to TRBD1. This CDR3 is 14 amino acids long. V shed 0 bases and J 7 bases; nucleotides not matched to a gene: 3. Germline CDR1 and CDR2: MNHNY and SVGAGI (reference sequence). Here the CDR3 reads CASSYSGTGSGYTF. CDR3 DNA sequence: TGTGCCAGCAGTTACTCTGGGACAGGGAGTGGCTACACCTTC.

The rearrangement uses TRBV20-1 and TRBJ2-5; D is undetermined. With 0 bases removed from V and 9 bases from J, the gap between germline ends came to 17 bases. Germline CDR1 and CDR2: DFQATT and SNEGSKA (reference sequence). This CDR3 comprises 14 residues. The CDR3 nucleotides read TGCAGTGCTAGAGAGTTACTCCTTTCCCAGGCCCAGTACTTC. Its translation is CSARELLLSQAQYF.

Regarding this clonotype: One junction end disagrees with the germline gene, perhaps due to a read error. The gene calls are TRBV5-5 and TRBJ1-1; D is possibly TRBD1 (5 bases). Germline loops: CDR1 SGHKS, CDR2 YYEKEE (reference sequence). CDR3 size: 14 residues. The chain's CDR3 is CTSSFRLQGTEAFF. As DNA, the CDR3 is TGTACCAGCAGCTTCCGTCTTCAGGGCACTGAAGCTTTCTTT.

The chain is built from TRBV29-1 and TRBJ1-2, with a tentative D call TRBD1 (5 bases). Trimming pared 5 bases from V and 3 bases from J, leaving 16 bases between. The germline CDR1 and CDR2 sequences are SQVTM and ANQGSEA. CDR3 length: 14 amino acids. The CDR3 DNA reads as TGCAGCGTTAAGCCCCGCCTCAGGGACTATGGCTACACCTTC. As protein: CSVKPRLRDYGYTF.

For this clonotype: An end of the junction does not agree with germline; a read error may underlie this. The V gene is TRBV6-2 or TRBV6-3, the J gene TRBJ2-7; D gene uncertain. The CDR3 loop spans 11 amino acids. In germline, CDR1 is MNHEY, CDR2 SVGEGT. The CDR3 sequence: CASKRDYEQYF. The DNA of the CDR3 is TGCGCCAGCAAAAGGGACTACGAGCAGTACTTC.

CDR3 sequence: CATSDSRGKNYGYTF. In DNA form, the CDR3 reads TGTGCCACCAGTGATTCGAGGGGAAAAAACTATGGCTACACCTTC. The genes are TRBV24-1 and TRBJ1-2; perhaps TRBD1 as D (5 bases). Germline V gene lookup returns CDR1 KGHDR and CDR2 SFDVKD. The CDR3 totals 15 residues. V lost 2 bases, J lost 2 bases, and 11 bases lay in between.

The chain joins TRBV20-1 to TRBJ1-2; D is undetermined. Germline V gene lookup returns CDR1 DFQATT and CDR2 SNEGSKA (reference sequence). This CDR3 has 14 residues. CDR3 loop: CRSPPADSNYGYTF. CDR3 bases: TGCAGGTCGCCTCCCGCGGACTCTAACTATGGCTACACCTTC.

Concerning this clonotype: Being one base from a much bigger clone, this may be a read error. The V gene is TRBV6-5, the J gene TRBJ2-7; a possible D gene is TRBD1 (7 bases). V lost 3 bases, J lost 3 bases, and 12 bases lay in between. Looked up from germline, CDR1 is MNHEY and CDR2 is SVGAGI. The CDR3 length is 14 residues. The CDR3 spells CASSYTQGGYEQYF. The CDR3 DNA is TGTGCCAGCAGTTATACGCAGGGGGGCTACGAGCAGTACTTC.

This chain connects TRBV20-1 to TRBJ1-5; 11 nucleotides match TRBD1. V shed 4 bases, J shed 2 bases, and the junction held 10 bases outside the gene matches. Germline assignment: CDR1 DFQATT and CDR2 SNEGSKA (reference sequence). The CDR3 loop spans 17 amino acids. This CDR3 reads CSATGTGGLSGNQPQHF. The CDR3 DNA reads TGCAGTGCTACCGGGACAGGGGGGTTGTCGGGCAATCAGCCCCAGCATTTT.

The chain employs TRBV20-1 and TRBJ2-5; 9 nucleotides match TRBD2. V dropped 3 bases and J dropped 5; count of bases not matched to a gene: 7. The CDR3 is 14 residues long. Germline-derived CDR1 and CDR2 are DFQATT and SNEGSKA (reference sequence). CDR3 nucleotides: TGCAGTGCTAGTCCCGGGACTAGCATTGAGACCCAGTACTTC. It specifies CSASPGTSIETQYF.

This chain joins TRBV12-3 or TRBV12-4 and TRBJ1-2; TRBD1 matches 7 bases. The V and J ends lost 5 bases and 4 bases, in that order; junction bases with no gene match: 7. The CDR3 runs 14 residues. CDR3 nucleotide sequence: TGTGCCAGCAGTCCGCAGGGGGTGGCCTATGGCTACACCTTC. Translated, it gives CASSPQGVAYGYTF.

This clonotype showed up just a few times. This chain connects TRBV20-1 to TRBJ2-7; either TRBD1 or TRBD2 may supply D (6 bases each). V was trimmed by 6 bases and J by 2 bases, leaving 17 bases between them. The CDR3 is 14 residues long. The germline V gene has CDR1 DFQATT and CDR2 SNEGSKA (reference sequence). In DNA form, the CDR3 reads TGCAGTGCAAGGGGGGAATTAACGACCTACGAGCAGTACTTC. Protein product: CSARGELTTYEQYF.

This chain links TRBV6-1 with TRBJ1-2; D ambiguous. The germline gives CDR1 MNHNS, CDR2 SASEGT. CDR3 length: 16 amino acids. Trimming took off 5 bases at V and 7 bases at J, with 23 bases between the two ends. CDR3 in amino acids: CASSWLSLSGELGYTF. CDR3 coding DNA: TGTGCCAGCAGTTGGCTGTCGTTGTCTGGGGAGCTTGGCTACACCTTC.

The rearrangement joins TRBV20-1 to TRBJ1-4, with D perhaps TRBD1 (5 bases). This CDR3 comprises 14 residues. V was trimmed by 6 bases and J by 4 bases, leaving 15 bases between them. Germline V gene data show CDR1 as DFQATT and CDR2 as SNEGSKA (reference sequence). The CDR3 DNA reads TGCAGTGCCCTGGGGGGGGGGAATAATGAAAAACTGTTTTTT. Its translation is CSALGGGNNEKLFF.

The CDR3 is CASSPPTFTQYF. For the CDR3, the DNA is TGTGCCAGCTCGCCTCCGACATTTACGCAGTATTTT. This chain links TRBV7-7 with TRBJ2-3; the D is unclear. Trimming took off 8 bases at V and 8 bases at J, with 14 bases between the two ends. From germline, CDR1 is SSHAT and CDR2 FNYEAQ (reference sequence). The length of the CDR3 is 12 residues.

This clonotype has just a few counts. This rearrangement joins TRBV25-1 to TRBJ1-1; D is undetermined. The CDR3 is 11 residues long. The V gene lost 8 bases and the J gene lost 7 bases, with 11 bases spanning the gap. Germline V gene data show CDR1 as MGHDK and CDR2 as SYGVNS. Here the CDR3 reads CASGEQFEAFF. The CDR3 DNA reads as TGTGCCAGCGGGGAACAGTTTGAAGCTTTCTTT. Supplemented by reference TRBV25-1 and TRBJ1-1, the full variable domain reads EADIYQTPRYLVIGTGKKITLECSQTMGHDKMYWYQQDPGMELHLIHYSYGVNSTEKGDLSSESTVSRIRTEHFPLTLESARPSHTSQYLCASGEQFEAFFGQGTRLTVV.

This clonotype was seen once. The chain joins TRBV10-1 to TRBJ1-1, with TRBD1 matching 11 bases. This CDR3 spans 15 amino acids. The trim removed 5 bases at V and 6 bases at J, leaving 8 bases unmatched. From germline, CDR1 is WNHNN and CDR2 SYGVQD (reference sequence). CDR3 region: CASSWGQGVTPEAFF. The CDR3 coding sequence is TGCGCCAGCAGTTGGGGACAGGGGGTGACTCCTGAAGCTTTCTTT.

V gene TRBV29-1 combines with J gene TRBJ2-3, with TRBD1 matching 10 bases. The length of the CDR3 is 14 residues. From germline, CDR1 is SQVTM and CDR2 ANQGSEA. V was clipped by 6 bases and J by 1 base; unmatched bases: 4. The CDR3 DNA follows: TGCAGCGTAGACAGGGGGCAAGGCACAGATACGCAGTATTTT. This codes for CSVDRGQGTDTQYF.

This clonotype was picked up a small number of times. V is TRBV27 and J is TRBJ2-3; 7 bases are shared with TRBD2. The V and J ends lost 6 bases and 2 bases, in that order; junction bases with no gene match: 11. The CDR3 covers 16 residues. CDR1 MNHEY and CDR2 SMNVEV come from the germline V gene (reference sequence). The CDR3 spells CASSPLGLAVTDTQYF. The CDR3 region has the DNA TGTGCCAGCAGCCCCCTGGGGCTAGCGGTCACAGATACGCAGTATTTT.

In its sample, this clonotype was seen once. The genes are TRBV4-1 and TRBJ2-5; 8 bases are shared with TRBD2. The V segment lost 4 bases and the J segment 11 bases; nucleotides outside the gene matches: 24. This CDR3 contains 18 residues. Per germline, CDR1 MGHRA and CDR2 YSYEKL. CDR3 sequence reads: CASSLFSGIRVSLNGQYF. Written as DNA, the CDR3 is TGCGCCAGCAGCCTTTTTAGCGGGATAAGGGTTTCTCTCAATGGGCAGTACTTC.

The chain is built from TRBV7-8 and TRBJ2-5; tentatively, D is TRBD1 or TRBD2 (6 bases each). V lost 10 bases and J lost 1, with 28 bases in between. CDR1 is SGHVS and CDR2 is FQNEAQ in the germline V gene. This CDR3 region has 18 residues. The CDR3 sequence is CATRNKGGSRSVQETQYF. The CDR3 region has the DNA TGTGCCACACGAAACAAGGGGGGCAGCAGGAGCGTCCAAGAGACCCAGTACTTC. Full variable domain (remainder filled in from reference TRBV7-8 and TRBJ2-5): GAGVSQSPRYKVAKRGQDVALRCDPISGHVSLFWYQQALGQGPEFLTYFQNEAQLDKSGLPSDRFFAERPEGSVSTLKIQRTQQEDSAVYLCATRNKGGSRSVQETQYFGPGTRLLVL.

The chain links TRBV2 to TRBJ2-1; 7 bases line up with TRBD2. The CDR3 consists of 15 residues. Unmatched junction bases numbered 10, after V lost 3 bases and J lost 8 bases. Germline CDR1 is SNHLY and CDR2 is FYNNEI. The CDR3: CASSDFGLVVDEQFF. CDR3 in DNA: TGTGCCAGCAGTGATTTTGGACTAGTGGTCGATGAGCAGTTCTTC. Complete variable domain (other parts from reference TRBV2 and TRBJ2-1): EPEVTQTPSHQVTQMGQEVILRCVPISNHLYFYWYRQILGQKVEFLVSFYNNEISEKSEIFDDQFSVERPDGSNFTLKIRSTKLEDSAMYFCASSDFGLVVDEQFFGPGTRLTVL.

This clonotype was seen more than once but under ten times. The chain has TRBV3-1 and TRBJ2-4; 11 nucleotides match TRBD1. The CDR3 is made up of 16 amino acids. Trimming took 4 bases from V and 1 from J; bases not matched to a gene: 3. Germline V gene lookup returns CDR1 LGHDT and CDR2 YNNKEL (reference sequence). The CDR3 nucleotides are TGTGCCAGCAGCCTCCGGACAGGGGGCGCCAAAAACATTCAGTACTTC. As protein: CASSLRTGGAKNIQYF. The entire variable domain, with the rest obtained from reference TRBV3-1 and TRBJ2-4, is as follows: DTAVSQTPKYLVTQMGNDKSIKCEQNLGHDTMYWYKQDSKKFLKIMFSYNNKELIINETVPNRFSPKSPDKAHLNLHINSLELGDSAVYFCASSLRTGGAKNIQYFGAGTRLSVL.

The chain joins TRBV3-1 to TRBJ2-7; 9 positions agree with TRBD2. This CDR3 is 15 amino acids long. V shed 6 bases and J 1 base; nucleotides not matched to a gene: 7. The V gene's germline CDR1 is LGHDT and CDR2 YNNKEL (reference sequence). Here the CDR3 DNA reads TGTGCCAGCAGAAAATCGACTAGCGGTTCCTACGAGCAGTACTTC. Translating gives CASRKSTSGSYEQYF.

The gene calls are TRBV5-1 and TRBJ1-4, with 7 bases aligning to TRBD1. Germline CDR1 SGHRS, CDR2 YFSETQ. V shed 4 bases, J shed 8 bases, and the junction held 14 bases outside the gene matches. This CDR3 comprises 16 residues. DNA of the CDR3: TGCGCCAGCAGCGGAACTAAGGGGGCGCCGGAGGAAAAACTGTTTTTT. Translating it yields CASSGTKGAPEEKLFF.

This clonotype was seen only a few times. V and J are TRBV11-1 and TRBJ2-3; D not certain. Per the germline V gene, CDR1 is SGHAT and CDR2 is FQDESV (reference sequence). V shed 3 bases and J shed 7 bases, with 8 bases lying between them. This CDR3 is 12 amino acids long. CDR3 nucleotide sequence: TGTGCCAGCAGCTTGACGATTTATACGCAGTATTTT. It yields the protein CASSLTIYTQYF.